What follows are 23 T cell receptor beta chains derived from one specimen sequenced in a study of T cell repertoires in ileal Crohn's disease. Profiling relied on immunoSEQ multiplex PCR, and the TCRdb table lists in-frame clones only, not all of them. The sample gives 7,300 or so clones, roughly 82% of which show up once; 7% to 9% is in the top ten. The sample comprised ileal tissue. The receptors were sampled from an adult with Crohn's disease.

The V gene is TRBV15, the J gene TRBJ1-5; D ambiguous. Trimming stripped 0 bases from V and 4 bases from J, with 10 bases between. CDR1 and CDR2 from the germline V gene are LNHNV and YYDKDF (reference sequence). CDR3 length: 15 residues. The DNA for the CDR3 is TGTGCCACCAGCAGAGAACGACAAAATAATCAGCCCCAGCATTTT. This codes for CATSRERQNNQPQHF.

The chain joins TRBV29-1 to TRBJ1-2; a possible D gene is TRBD1 (5 bases). From germline, CDR1 is SQVTM and CDR2 ANQGSEA. The CDR3 runs 15 residues. Trimming stripped 7 bases from V and 2 bases from J, with 20 bases between. The CDR3 here is CSAPLRLQGNYGYTF. The CDR3 DNA is TGCAGCGCCCCACTCCGGCTCCAGGGAAACTATGGCTACACCTTC.

The gene calls are TRBV18 and TRBJ2-3, with 10 bases lining up with TRBD2. Trimming at V came to 4 bases and at J to 2 bases, leaving 6 bases not matched to a gene. Germline V gene lookup returns CDR1 KGHSH and CDR2 LQKENI. The CDR3 is made up of 16 amino acids. The CDR3 region has the DNA TGTGCCAGCTCACGATCTAGCGGGAGAAACACAGATACGCAGTATTTT. It codes for CASSRSSGRNTDTQYF.

The chain has TRBV6-1 and TRBJ2-1; 9 bases map to TRBD1. Germline V gives CDR1 MNHNS, CDR2 SASEGT. The CDR3 is made up of 15 amino acids. The J segment lost 1 base and the V segment lost 8 bases, leaving 6 bases of the junction unmatched. This CDR3 reads CASSVGQGSYNEQFF. The CDR3 DNA reads as TGTGCCAGCTCGGTCGGACAGGGGTCCTACAATGAGCAGTTCTTC.

The rearrangement joins TRBV6-4 to TRBJ2-7; no definite D call. V was pared by 5 bases and J by 5 bases, with 19 bases between. Germline loops: CDR1 MRHNA, CDR2 SNTAGT. The CDR3 consists of 15 residues. The CDR3, as DNA: TGTGCCAGCAGTATATTGGGCAGTTCTTTCCACGAGCAGTACTTC. Its protein product is CASSILGSSFHEQYF.

The chain joins TRBV11-2 to TRBJ1-1; no clear D. V was shortened by 7 bases and J by 1 base, with 13 bases between the two germline ends. This CDR3 comprises 14 residues. Germline CDR1 reads SGHAT; CDR2 reads FQNNGV. The CDR3 DNA reads TGTGCCAGCACCCGAGGGTCTGCGAACACTGAAGCTTTCTTT. Protein: CASTRGSANTEAFF.

The chain recombines TRBV6-6 with TRBJ1-1; D ambiguous. V lost 6 bases to trimming and J lost 0 bases, with 14 bases between them. This CDR3 contains 15 residues. Germline-derived CDR1 and CDR2 are MNHNY and SVGAGI (reference sequence). The CDR3 bases are TGTGCCAGCAGCGGCCAGAGCGGCCTGAACACTGAAGCTTTCTTT. It specifies CASSGQSGLNTEAFF.

V gene TRBV14 combines with J gene TRBJ2-7, with D possibly TRBD1 on 6 matching bases. Germline lookup yields CDR1 SGHDN and CDR2 FVKESK. This CDR3 is 14 amino acids long. Trimming pared 0 bases from V and 1 base from J, leaving 7 bases between. CDR3 residues: CASSQEGGSYEQYF. In DNA, the CDR3 is TGTGCCAGCAGCCAAGAAGGGGGATCCTACGAGCAGTACTTC.

This chain connects TRBV2 to TRBJ1-4; maybe TRBD1 (5 bases). CDR1 is SNHLY, CDR2 FYNNEI, per germline. V lost 3 bases to trimming and J lost 7 bases, with 18 bases between them. The CDR3 is made up of 16 amino acids. The CDR3 DNA follows: TGTGCCAGCAGTGATTCGACAGCGCAACGAAGTGAAAAACTGTTTTTT. Its translation is CASSDSTAQRSEKLFF.

V and J are TRBV2 and TRBJ1-2; D uncertain. The CDR3 is 12 residues long. V lost 6 bases to trimming and J lost 5 bases, with 10 bases between them. Germline V lookup: CDR1 SNHLY, CDR2 FYNNEI. CDR3 sequence: CASSLREYGYTF. In DNA form, the CDR3 reads TGTGCCAGCAGCCTCCGGGAGTATGGCTACACCTTC.

As DNA, the CDR3 is TGCGCCAGCAGTCCCGGGACTAGCGGGATAGGGGAGCAGTTCTTC. This translates into CASSPGTSGIGEQFF. The chain couples TRBV5-1 to TRBJ2-1, with TRBD2 identical over 13 bases. J was trimmed by 10 bases and V by 5 bases; bases with no gene match: 9. Germline values: CDR1 SGHRS, CDR2 YFSETQ. The CDR3 length is 15 residues.

The chain couples TRBV11-1 to TRBJ2-5; 7 bases align to TRBD2. Per the germline V gene, CDR1 is SGHAT and CDR2 is FQDESV (reference sequence). This CDR3 has 16 amino acids. V shed 1 base and J 5 bases; nucleotides not matched to a gene: 10. This CDR3 reads CASSLEGGLEGETQYF. CDR3 DNA: TGTGCCAGCAGCTTAGAGGGAGGACTAGAGGGTGAGACCCAGTACTTC. Together with reference TRBV11-1 and TRBJ2-5, the CDR3 gives the full variable domain: EAEVAQSPRYKITEKSQAVAFWCDPISGHATLYWYRQILGQGPELLVQFQDESVVDDSQLPKDRFSAERLKGVDSTLKIQPAELGDSAMYLCASSLEGGLEGETQYFGPGTRLLVL.

This chain uses TRBV14 with TRBJ2-1, with 7 bases aligning to TRBD2. V lost 0 bases to trimming and J lost 5 bases; unmatched junction nucleotides: 10. Germline CDR1 and CDR2: SGHDN and FVKESK. The CDR3 extends over 17 amino acids. CDR3 residues: CASSQDRLLAMNNEQFF. The CDR3 DNA is TGTGCCAGCAGCCAAGATCGATTACTAGCGATGAACAATGAGCAGTTCTTC.

The chain employs TRBV4-1 and TRBJ1-2; D unclear. With 3 bases removed from V and 2 bases from J, the gap between germline ends came to 10 bases. The CDR3 has 14 amino acids. Germline loops: CDR1 MGHRA, CDR2 YSYEKL. CDR3 loop: CASSQESLNYGYTF. The CDR3 DNA is TGCGCCAGCAGCCAGGAGTCTCTAAACTATGGCTACACCTTC.

V and J are TRBV7-3 and TRBJ2-1; TRBD1 matches at 11 bases. From germline, CDR1 is SGHTA and CDR2 FQGTGA. Trimming cost V 4 bases and J 3 bases; bases outside gene matches: 5. The CDR3 is made up of 16 amino acids. The CDR3 is CASSSRTGGLYNEQFF. The CDR3 bases are TGTGCCAGCAGCTCGCGGACAGGGGGCCTCTACAATGAGCAGTTCTTC.

The CDR3 DNA reads as TGTGCCAGCACCCCCGTGGCCCCTAATGAGCAGTTCTTC. It is translated as CASTPVAPNEQFF. The chain employs TRBV11-2 and TRBJ2-1; D gene unclear. Between the trimmed V and J ends, which lost 7 bases and 7 bases, there was a span of 14 bases. The germline V gene has CDR1 SGHAT and CDR2 FQNNGV. CDR3 length equals 13 residues.

The chain recombines TRBV29-1 with TRBJ2-7; D perhaps matches TRBD1 (6 bases). Germline V gene sequence: CDR1 SQVTM, CDR2 ANQGSEA. V was shortened by 7 bases and J by 6 bases, with 19 bases between the two germline ends. This CDR3 spans 13 amino acids. DNA of the CDR3: TGCAGCGGGGCAGGGGCATCCAGAGGCGAGCAGTACTTC. It encodes CSGAGASRGEQYF.

The rearrangement uses TRBV7-2 and TRBJ1-2; a possible D gene is TRBD1 (5 bases). CDR3 length: 13 amino acids. Germline CDR1 reads SGHTA; CDR2 reads FQGNSA. V shed 5 bases and J shed 4 bases, with 11 bases lying between them. CDR3 nucleotide sequence: TGTGCCAGCAGCCCGGACGGGGGCTATGGCTACACCTTC. This translates into CASSPDGGYGYTF.

This chain links TRBV2 with TRBJ2-1, with TRBD2 identical over 9 bases. The germline V gene encodes CDR1 SNHLY and CDR2 FYNNEI. Trimming removed 4 bases from V and 8 bases from J; junction bases left unmatched: 9. This CDR3 is 15 amino acids long. CDR3 DNA: TGTGCCAGCAGTGGACGGGCGGGAGGGCTCGATGAGCAGTTCTTC. The encoded protein is CASSGRAGGLDEQFF.

The V gene is TRBV29-1, the J gene TRBJ2-5, with D tentatively TRBD2 (6 bases). The germline CDR1 and CDR2 sequences are SQVTM and ANQGSEA. Trimming pared 1 base from V and 4 bases from J, leaving 7 bases between. The CDR3 contains 12 residues. The CDR3 here is CSVEAGAETQYF. The CDR3 bases are TGCAGCGTTGAAGCGGGAGCAGAGACCCAGTACTTC.

V gene TRBV5-1 combines with J gene TRBJ1-1, with 8 bases fitting TRBD1. The junction had 7 bases not matched to a gene; V was cut back by 4 bases and J by 5 bases. This CDR3 comprises 14 residues. Per germline, CDR1 SGHRS and CDR2 YFSETQ. The CDR3 here is CASSPATGGTEAFF. CDR3 nucleotide sequence: TGCGCCAGCAGCCCAGCTACAGGGGGTACTGAAGCTTTCTTT.

The V call is TRBV18, the J call TRBJ2-7, with 8 bases aligning to TRBD1. CDR3 size: 14 residues. Germline V gives CDR1 KGHSH, CDR2 LQKENI. V shed 0 bases and J 2 bases; nucleotides not matched to a gene: 0. The CDR3 bases are TGTGCCAGCTCACCACCGGGACAGGCCTACGAGCAGTACTTC. The encoded protein is CASSPPGQAYEQYF.

The V call is TRBV11-2, the J call TRBJ2-1, with 10 bases identical to TRBD2. This CDR3 contains 17 residues. CDR1 SGHAT and CDR2 FQNNGV come from the germline V gene. V dropped 4 bases and J dropped 10; count of bases not matched to a gene: 16. CDR3 nucleotides: TGTGCCAGCAGCTCTAGGGGGTTAGCTAGCGGGAGCAGGGAGCAGTTCTTC. This gives the protein CASSSRGLASGSREQFF.